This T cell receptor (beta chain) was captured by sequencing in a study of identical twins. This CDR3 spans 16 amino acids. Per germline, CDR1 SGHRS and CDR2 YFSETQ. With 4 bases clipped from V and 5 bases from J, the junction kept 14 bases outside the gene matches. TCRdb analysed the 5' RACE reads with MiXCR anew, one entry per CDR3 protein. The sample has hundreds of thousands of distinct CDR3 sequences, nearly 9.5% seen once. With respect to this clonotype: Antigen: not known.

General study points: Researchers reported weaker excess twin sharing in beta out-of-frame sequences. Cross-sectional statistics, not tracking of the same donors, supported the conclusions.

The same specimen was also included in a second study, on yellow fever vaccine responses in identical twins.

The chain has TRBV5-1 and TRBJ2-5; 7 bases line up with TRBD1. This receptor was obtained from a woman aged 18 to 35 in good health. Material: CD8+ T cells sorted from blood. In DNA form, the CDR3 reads TGCGCCAGCAGCAGAGATGAGGGGGCTATCGCGGAGACCCAGTACTTC. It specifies CASSRDEGAIAETQYF.